This TCR beta chain was sequenced during a study of graft-versus-host responses after intestinal transplantation (dated by TCRdb to the early 2020s). Regarding the research as a whole: Recipients received multivisceral, liver-intestinal, or isolated intestinal transplants. Anti-thymocyte globulin induction was given to all recipients, followed by maintenance tacrolimus and steroids for 2 to 3 years. A peak of at least 4% donor T cells among recipient peripheral blood mononuclear cells was the definition used for donor T cell macrochimerism. To identify alloreactive clones, pre-transplant mixed lymphocyte reaction products were sequenced and compared with unstimulated pre-transplant donor and recipient T cells. Graft-versus-host and host-versus-graft alloreactive T cell clones were tracked in the graft, circulation and bone marrow after intestinal transplantation using bulk TCR-beta CDR3 sequencing. The cohort enrolled approximately 24 intestinal transplant recipients including one retransplant, and a few patients lacking pretransplant specimens were excluded. Rather than being sequenced by the commercial service, samples from a few later patients were sequenced in-house on an Illumina MiSeq and processed with MiXCR. The research as a whole found: Early after transplant, declines in HvG clones were associated with peak levels of circulating GvH clones. The conclusions were limited by the relatively low number and heterogeneity of the intestinal transplant patients. In patients with donor T cell macrochimerism, the allografts had high GvH to HvG T cell clonal ratios. GvH clones were found in recipient bone marrow, and some of the GvH clones appeared earlier in ileal mucosa or blood, which is consistent with an intestinal mucosal origin.

The CDR3 has 15 amino acids, counting the end cysteine and phenylalanine. CDR3 DNA only is kept here, 45 bases in frame from base 1. V loses 1 base of germline sequence and J loses 2 bases, and the interval between the two ends is 11 bases. The CDR1 and CDR2 encoded by the germline V gene (reference sequence) are MNHNY and SVGAGI. The method behind the library was the immunoSEQ multiplex PCR assay. For most patients, genomic DNA was isolated using the Qiagen DNeasy Blood and Tissue Kit and was shipped frozen to Adaptive Biotechnologies for TCR sequencing. For most patients, genomic DNA was subjected to high-throughput TCR-beta CDR3 sequencing by Adaptive Biotechnologies. In the paper's pipeline: TCR sequencing data for around 19 patients were retrieved from Adaptive's ImmunoSEQ software; a few other patients were processed with MiXCR and VDJtools. To correct CD4 versus CD8 sorting errors, sequences present in both subsets at a frequency ratio below 5:1 were removed. CDR3 nucleotide sequences shared between donor and recipient were removed because the origin of such sequences could not be assigned. At least 2-fold expansion over unstimulated cells and a minimum CFSE-low frequency of 0.002% (template counts) or 0.001% (read counts) were required for clones to be classified as alloreactive. Clones detected in sequenced pre-transplant spleen, lymph node, or MLR CFSE-low populations of the donor or recipient were defined as mappable. The cumulative frequency of alloreactive clones was calculated as a percentage of all sequences, weighted by copy number. Here the immuneACCESS table is served through TCRdb, limited to in-frame sequences with V and J called. Missing clones are a known gap in these copies; in checked studies unresolved V genes cover under half, and the rest lacks a known reason. Clonal size and the V and J genes are those of that table, whereas D and trimming came from the DNA. The sample table records some 110,000 clones; 90% to 95% of these occur just once. Under 1.5% of the sample is taken by the ten largest.

The sample's time point label, decoded: cells obtained before transplantation from donor or recipient. CD3+CD4+ and CD3+CD8+ populations were FACS-sorted from unstimulated pre-transplant donor and recipient cells taken from spleen or lymph nodes. A note on this clone: The antigen it binds to is not known. Base quality data are lacking; no much larger clone is found one base away.

The input for sequencing was unstimulated CD8+ T cells sorted from spleen or lymph node cells, taken before transplant. The source of this sequence is a human donor who was the organ donor for an intestinal transplant. The sequence joins TRBV6-6 to TRBJ1-2; the best D guess is TRBD1, with 6 bases matching. The nucleotides are TGTGCCAGCAGTTACTGGGGTCAGGGGAACTATGGCTACACCTTC. Translated, it reads CASSYWGQGNYGYTF.